The 23 T cell receptor beta chains below were found in one sample sequenced in a study of siplizumab effects on memory and regulatory T cells. TCRdb keeps only in-frame clones here, not all; method: immunoSEQ multiplex PCR. The repertoire has tens of thousands of clones, around 90% of them found once; the top ten carry roughly 30%. The specimen sequenced was CD8+ T cells sorted from blood. These receptors were taken from a human donor in good health.

The count of this clone is one. The chain is built from TRBV7-9 and TRBJ2-3, with D possibly matching TRBD1 (7 bases). The CDR3 extends over 17 amino acids. Germline V gene data show CDR1 as SEHNR and CDR2 as FQNEAQ (reference sequence). The V and J ends lost 5 bases and 2 bases respectively, with 20 bases between them. DNA of the CDR3: TGTGCCAGCAGCACCGACCAGGGGGGACGGCACACAGATACGCAGTATTTT. Its protein is CASSTDQGGRHTDTQYF. Full variable domain (remainder filled in from reference TRBV7-9 and TRBJ2-3): DTGVSQNPRHKITKRGQNVTFRCDPISEHNRLYWYRQTLGQGPEFLTYFQNEAQLEKSRLLSDRFSAERPKGSFSTLEIQRTEQGDSAMYLCASSTDQGGRHTDTQYFGPGTRLTVL.

This clone was counted a single time. This chain uses TRBV5-8 with TRBJ2-7, with TRBD1 matching 8 bases. CDR3 length: 14 residues. CDR1 is SGHTS, CDR2 YDEGEE, per germline. V dropped 1 base and J dropped 2; count of bases not matched to a gene: 2. Here the CDR3 reads CASSLRGQAYEQYF. DNA of the CDR3: TGTGCCAGCAGCTTGCGGGGACAGGCCTACGAGCAGTACTTC.

This chain connects TRBV6-1 to TRBJ2-7; 7 nucleotides line up with TRBD1. The CDR3 is 15 residues long. The germline V gene encodes CDR1 MNHNS and CDR2 SASEGT. J lost 5 bases, V lost 2 bases, and 9 bases had no gene match. CDR3 DNA sequence: TGTGCCAGCAGTGAACCGACAGGGCTGAATGACGAGCAGTACTTC. It specifies CASSEPTGLNDEQYF.

The chain couples TRBV7-9 to TRBJ1-2; 8 bases map to TRBD1. Per the germline V gene, CDR1 is SEHNR and CDR2 is FQNEAQ (reference sequence). V was pared by 1 base and J by 7 bases, with 8 bases of the junction left unmatched. The length of the CDR3 is 15 residues. CDR3 residues: CASSLVPDRVGGYTF. In nucleotides, the CDR3 is TGTGCCAGCAGCTTAGTTCCGGACAGGGTCGGTGGCTACACCTTC.

The rearrangement joins TRBV2 to TRBJ2-4; maybe TRBD1 (6 bases). Germline V gives CDR1 SNHLY, CDR2 FYNNEI. The CDR3 is 15 residues long. Trimming removed 9 bases at V and 1 base at J, with 16 bases between. The CDR3 DNA reads as TGTGCCAGTCTTCAGGGGAACTCGGCCAAAAACATTCAGTACTTC. This codes for CASLQGNSAKNIQYF. Complete variable domain (other parts from reference TRBV2 and TRBJ2-4): EPEVTQTPSHQVTQMGQEVILRCVPISNHLYFYWYRQILGQKVEFLVSFYNNEISEKSEIFDDQFSVERPDGSNFTLKIRSTKLEDSAMYFCASLQGNSAKNIQYFGAGTRLSVL.

This chain connects TRBV7-9 to TRBJ2-5; the D gene is possibly TRBD2 (6 bases). The germline V gene encodes CDR1 SEHNR and CDR2 FQNEAQ (reference sequence). V was shortened by 5 bases and J by 5 bases, with 15 bases between the two germline ends. This CDR3 has 14 residues. The CDR3 sequence is CASSPGTSGETQYF. DNA of the CDR3: TGTGCCAGCAGCCCGGGGACTTCTGGGGAGACCCAGTACTTC.

This sequence joins TRBV4-1 and TRBJ2-1; D gene unclear. CDR3 length equals 12 residues. Germline CDR1 reads MGHRA; CDR2 reads YSYEKL. The germline V and J ends were trimmed by 4 bases and 8 bases, with 9 bases remaining between them. CDR3 sequence reads: CASSPLSDEQFF. In DNA, the CDR3 is TGCGCCAGCAGCCCCCTCAGCGATGAGCAGTTCTTC.

The rearrangement joins TRBV4-1 to TRBJ2-1; no clear D gene. Trimming pared 6 bases from V and 7 bases from J, leaving 13 bases between. The CDR3 runs to 13 residues. Germline V gene lookup returns CDR1 MGHRA and CDR2 YSYEKL. The CDR3 nucleotides read TGCGCCAGCAGTCTTACCCTTAGGAATGAGCAGTTCTTC. Translating it yields CASSLTLRNEQFF.

This chain joins TRBV4-2 and TRBJ2-7, with 8 bases that match TRBD1. Germline CDR1 reads LGHNA; CDR2 reads YNFKEQ. CDR3 size: 17 residues. J was trimmed by 0 bases and V by 4 bases; bases with no gene match: 11. The CDR3 sequence is CASSLVQGAPFSYEQYF. The CDR3 DNA is TGTGCCAGCAGCCTTGTTCAGGGGGCCCCCTTCTCCTACGAGCAGTACTTC.

This rearrangement joins TRBV27 to TRBJ1-1, with unresolved D. Trimming stripped 5 bases from V and 1 base from J, with 8 bases between. This CDR3 is built from 13 residues. The germline V gene has CDR1 MNHEY and CDR2 SMNVEV (reference sequence). This CDR3 reads CASSLGQNTEAFF. The CDR3 coding sequence is TGTGCCAGCAGTCTAGGTCAGAACACTGAAGCTTTCTTT.

This clone is a singleton in its sample. V is TRBV11-2 and J is TRBJ1-2; 11 bases map to TRBD1. The length of the CDR3 is 18 residues. Germline V gene lookup returns CDR1 SGHAT and CDR2 FQNNGV. The junction had 14 bases not matched to a gene; V was cut back by 5 bases and J by 3 bases. This CDR3 is CASSPGKGTGGTDYGYTF. The CDR3 coding sequence is TGTGCCAGCAGCCCAGGGAAGGGGACAGGGGGTACCGACTATGGCTACACCTTC. The whole variable domain, remainder taken from reference TRBV11-2 and TRBJ1-2, is EAGVAQSPRYKIIEKRQSVAFWCNPISGHATLYWYQQILGQGPKLLIQFQNNGVVDDSQLPKDRFSAERLKGVDSTLKIQPAKLEDSAVYLCASSPGKGTGGTDYGYTFGSGTRLTVV.

The V call is TRBV7-9, the J call TRBJ2-5; D perhaps matches TRBD2 (5 bases). The V gene lost 1 base and the J gene lost 6 bases, with 9 bases spanning the gap. The CDR3 is 13 residues long. Germline V lookup: CDR1 SEHNR, CDR2 FQNEAQ (reference sequence). The CDR3 nucleotides are TGTGCCAGCAGCTTAGGACTATCAAAGACCCAGTACTTC. It is translated as CASSLGLSKTQYF.

This chain joins TRBV5-1 and TRBJ2-7; the match to TRBD1 covers 8 bases. V lost 4 bases to trimming and J lost 3 bases; unmatched junction nucleotides: 9. The length of the CDR3 is 15 residues. In germline, CDR1 is SGHRS, CDR2 YFSETQ. The CDR3 coding sequence is TGCGCCAGCAGCGCGTCCGGGACAGGACTCTACGAGCAGTACTTC. It yields the protein CASSASGTGLYEQYF.

The chain joins TRBV9 to TRBJ2-3; 15 bases line up with TRBD2. The CDR3 extends over 18 amino acids. The V gene end was trimmed by 4 bases and the J gene end by 4 bases; junction bases not matched to a gene: 10. The germline gives CDR1 SGDLS, CDR2 YYNGEE. The CDR3 protein is CASSSPEGLAGGADTQYF. The CDR3 coding sequence is TGTGCCAGCAGCTCACCCGAGGGACTAGCGGGGGGCGCAGATACGCAGTATTTT. The variable domain in full, with the rest retrieved from reference TRBV9 and TRBJ2-3, is DSGVTQTPKHLITATGQRVTLRCSPRSGDLSVYWYQQSLDQGLQFLIQYYNGEERAKGNILERFSAQQFPDLHSELNLSSLELGDSALYFCASSSPEGLAGGADTQYFGPGTRLTVL.

This sequence joins TRBV7-6 and TRBJ2-5; 7 bases fit TRBD1. V dropped 4 bases and J dropped 1; count of bases not matched to a gene: 6. The CDR3 is 15 residues long. Germline-derived CDR1 and CDR2 are SGHVS and FNYEAQ. The CDR3 DNA follows: TGTGCCAGCAGCTCACGACAGGGACCCCAAGAGACCCAGTACTTC. It specifies CASSSRQGPQETQYF.

The genes are TRBV27 and TRBJ1-1, with D possibly matching TRBD1 (5 bases). CDR3 length: 15 amino acids. V lost 2 bases, J lost 8 bases, and 18 bases lay in between. Germline V CDR1 and CDR2: MNHEY, SMNVEV (reference sequence). The CDR3 DNA reads as TGTGCCAGCAGTTTAGTGCAGGGCCTCCTTACCGAAGCTTTCTTT. Translation: CASSLVQGLLTEAFF.

The chain is built from TRBV6-6 and TRBJ2-3, with 7 nucleotides matching TRBD1. CDR1 and CDR2 from the germline V gene are MNHNY and SVGAGI (reference sequence). V dropped 5 bases and J dropped 6; count of bases not matched to a gene: 11. The CDR3 contains 15 residues. The CDR3 sequence: CASSRHPEGADTQYF. The DNA of the CDR3 is TGTGCCAGCAGTAGACATCCCGAGGGGGCGGATACGCAGTATTTT.

The CDR3 sequence is CASNEGQGDQPQHF. CDR3 in DNA: TGTGCCAGCAATGAGGGACAGGGCGATCAGCCCCAGCATTTT. This chain uses TRBV2 with TRBJ1-5; 9 nucleotides align to TRBD1. This CDR3 region has 14 residues. Germline values: CDR1 SNHLY, CDR2 FYNNEI. J gave up 5 bases and V 7 bases, and 6 bases lay outside the gene matches.

This clone was counted once. The chain combines TRBV5-6 with TRBJ2-7, with 8 bases matching TRBD1. This CDR3 has 16 amino acids. Germline values: CDR1 SGHDT, CDR2 YYEEEE. The V segment lost 0 bases and the J segment 3 bases; nucleotides outside the gene matches: 8. The CDR3 sequence is CASSLAGGVTHYEQYF. The CDR3 DNA reads TGTGCCAGCAGCTTGGCAGGGGGCGTAACCCACTACGAGCAGTACTTC. Supplemented by reference TRBV5-6 and TRBJ2-7, the full variable domain reads DAGVTQSPTHLIKTRGQQVTLRCSPKSGHDTVSWYQQALGQGPQFIFQYYEEEERQRGNFPDRFSGHQFPNYSSELNVNALLLGDSALYLCASSLAGGVTHYEQYFGPGTRLTVT.

The sample holds one count of this clone. The chain joins TRBV4-2 to TRBJ2-3, with D uncertain. Germline values: CDR1 LGHNA, CDR2 YNFKEQ. The CDR3 extends over 13 amino acids. The V end lost 1 base, the J end lost 2 bases, and 4 bases lay between the germline ends. DNA for the CDR3: TGTGCCAGCAGCCAAGGGCCCACAGATACGCAGTATTTT. Its translation is CASSQGPTDTQYF.

The rearrangement uses TRBV19 and TRBJ2-5, with D perhaps TRBD1 (5 bases). The J call may be wrong; the DNA end is better matched by TRBJ2-7. Germline values: CDR1 LNHDA, CDR2 SQIVND (reference sequence). The CDR3 sequence is 12 residues long. The CDR3 region is CASSISGIEQYF. CDR3 in DNA: TGTGCCAGTAGTATATCAGGGATCGAGCAGTACTTC.

The chain combines TRBV9 with TRBJ1-3; D gene unclear. Germline CDR1 reads SGDLS; CDR2 reads YYNGEE. Trimming shortened V by 0 bases and J by 2 bases, and 9 bases separated the two germline ends. The CDR3 is made up of 15 amino acids. The CDR3 region is CASSVVEGPGNTIYF. The CDR3 DNA follows: TGTGCCAGCAGCGTAGTGGAGGGTCCTGGAAACACCATATATTTT.

There are a few counts of this clone. The gene calls are TRBV2 and TRBJ1-1; D gene unclear. Germline V gene data show CDR1 as SNHLY and CDR2 as FYNNEI. V lost 4 bases and J 5 bases, leaving 8 bases between the germline ends. This CDR3 is 12 amino acids long. CDR3 protein: CASSALGTEAFF. The CDR3, as DNA: TGTGCCAGCAGTGCTTTAGGTACTGAAGCTTTCTTT. Full variable domain (missing parts from reference TRBV2 and TRBJ1-1): EPEVTQTPSHQVTQMGQEVILRCVPISNHLYFYWYRQILGQKVEFLVSFYNNEISEKSEIFDDQFSVERPDGSNFTLKIRSTKLEDSAMYFCASSALGTEAFFGQGTRLTVV.